This T cell receptor (beta chain) was sequenced during a study of response to subunit inactivated influenza vaccine. The J segment lost 3 bases and the V segment lost 4 bases, leaving 8 bases of the junction unmatched. This CDR3 region has 15 residues. Looked up from germline, CDR1 is SNHLY and CDR2 is FYNNEI. TCRdb recomputed calls from the RT-PCR reads with MiXCR, one row per CDR3 protein. The sample includes about half a million distinct CDR3 sequences, less than 30% of them seen just once. The gene calls are TRBV2 and TRBJ2-5; 7 positions match TRBD1. The input for sequencing was CD4+ T cells sorted from PBMCs, taken roughly 5 days after vaccination. The TCR comes from a man in his fifties or sixties who received an inactivated influenza vaccine. The DNA of the CDR3 is TGTGCCAGCAGTGGAACGGGACAGACGAAAGAGACCCAGTACTTC. It is translated as CASSGTGQTKETQYF.